Listed below are T cell receptor beta chains from one sample, sequenced in a study of regulatory T cells in long-lasting Graves disease. One entry per CDR3 protein, called by TCRdb with MiXCR from the multiplex PCR reads. The profile shows about 200,000 distinct CDR3 sequences, around 19% of them singletons. This sample also appeared in a second study, on T cells in Graves' hyperthyroidism and ophthalmopathy.

The input for sequencing was peripheral blood mononuclear cells (PBMCs), taken at new diagnosis, from a patient treated with antithyroid drugs. The receptors shown here come from a woman younger than 45 with Graves disease. The CDR3 runs from the conserved cysteine through the conserved F or W. The order of the fields is D gene, V gene, clone size, J gene, CDR3 DNA, CDR3 protein. D genes are given only for firm matches. Clone size is stated in some rows and not others, as once, few, many or a class when expanded.

d_call: NA
v_call: TRBV9
clone_size: many
j_call: TRBJ2-1
cdr3_nt: TGTGCCAGCAGCGTAAGTGCAGGGTCAAGCTCCTACAATGAGCAGTTCTTC
cdr3_aa: CASSVSAGSSSYNEQFF

d_call: TRBD1
v_call: TRBV2
clone_size: many
j_call: TRBJ1-3
cdr3_nt: TGTGCCAGCAGTGAAGATGGGGAGGGGGCTCCTGGAAACACCATATATTTT
cdr3_aa: CASSEDGEGAPGNTIYF

d_call: NA
v_call: TRBV28
clone_size: NA
j_call: TRBJ2-1
cdr3_nt: TGTGCCAGCAGTTTCGAGGGGGGGGGGTTCGATGAGCAGTTCTTC
cdr3_aa: CASSFEGGGFDEQFF

d_call: NA
v_call: TRBV3-1
clone_size: many
j_call: TRBJ2-3
cdr3_nt: TGTGCCAGCAGCCAAGAGGTGGGCAGGCGAACAGATACGCAGTATTTT
cdr3_aa: CASSQEVGRRTDTQYF

d_call: NA
v_call: TRBV2
clone_size: NA
j_call: TRBJ2-1
cdr3_nt: TGTGCCAGCAGTGCAGAGCAGCGGAGTGAGCAGTTCTTC
cdr3_aa: CASSAEQRSEQFF

d_call: NA
v_call: TRBV27
clone_size: many
j_call: TRBJ2-2
cdr3_nt: TGTGCCAGCAGCCAAAGGGCCCTGGACACCGGGGAGCTGTTTTTT
cdr3_aa: CASSQRALDTGELFF

d_call: NA
v_call: TRBV19
clone_size: NA
j_call: TRBJ1-2
cdr3_nt: TGTGCCAGTAGTGCGCAAACAGGAAACTATGGCTACACCTTC
cdr3_aa: CASSAQTGNYGYTF

d_call: NA
v_call: TRBV4-1
clone_size: NA
j_call: TRBJ2-3
cdr3_nt: TGCGCCAGCAGCCAAGAGACCGGGATTAACACAGATACGCAGTATTTT
cdr3_aa: CASSQETGINTDTQYF

d_call: NA
v_call: TRBV4-2
clone_size: few
j_call: TRBJ1-1
cdr3_nt: TGTGCCAGCAGCCAAGAGGAGGGGAACACTGAAGCTTTCTTT
cdr3_aa: CASSQEEGNTEAFF

d_call: NA
v_call: TRBV2
clone_size: many
j_call: TRBJ1-2
cdr3_nt: TGTGCCAGCAGCCCGACGAATAACTATGGCTACACCTTC
cdr3_aa: CASSPTNNYGYTF

d_call: NA
v_call: TRBV9
clone_size: NA
j_call: TRBJ1-6
cdr3_nt: TGTGCCAGCAGCGTAAGGGCAGTTAATTCACCCCTCCACTTT
cdr3_aa: CASSVRAVNSPLHF

d_call: TRBD1
v_call: TRBV20-1
clone_size: few
j_call: TRBJ1-1
cdr3_nt: TGCAGTGCTAGCGGACAGGGGCCCACTGAAGCTTTCTTT
cdr3_aa: CSASGQGPTEAFF

d_call: TRBD1
v_call: TRBV5-6
clone_size: many
j_call: TRBJ1-2
cdr3_nt: TGTGCCAGCAGCTTTACGGGACAGGGAGGCTACACCTTC
cdr3_aa: CASSFTGQGGYTF

d_call: NA
v_call: TRBV13
clone_size: NA
j_call: TRBJ1-6
cdr3_nt: TGTGCCAGCAGCCGCGACCATGGGCCCCTCCACTTT
cdr3_aa: CASSRDHGPLHF

d_call: TRBD2
v_call: TRBV24-1
clone_size: many
j_call: TRBJ2-1
cdr3_nt: TGTGCCACCAGGCGGGAGGGTTACAATGAGCAGTTCTTC
cdr3_aa: CATRREGYNEQFF

d_call: NA
v_call: TRBV12-3/TRBV12-4
clone_size: NA
j_call: TRBJ2-7
cdr3_nt: TGTGCCAGCAGTTTTTCTACAAAGGGGGAGCAGTACTTC
cdr3_aa: CASSFSTKGEQYF

d_call: NA
v_call: TRBV30
clone_size: NA
j_call: TRBJ1-2
cdr3_nt: TGTGCCTGGAGTGTAGGGGCAGGTTTTGGCTACACCTTC
cdr3_aa: CAWSVGAGFGYTF

d_call: TRBD1
v_call: TRBV2
clone_size: NA
j_call: TRBJ2-2
cdr3_nt: TGTGCCAGCGGTTTACAGGGGAAAAGAACCGGGGAGCTGTTTTTT
cdr3_aa: CASGLQGKRTGELFF

d_call: TRBD2
v_call: TRBV18
clone_size: many
j_call: TRBJ2-3
cdr3_nt: TGTGCCAGCTCACCACGGCGCGGGGGAACAGATACGCAGTATTTT
cdr3_aa: CASSPRRGGTDTQYF

d_call: TRBD1
v_call: TRBV30
clone_size: NA
j_call: TRBJ2-7
cdr3_nt: TGTGCCGGCCGTGACAGGGGCCGTTACGAGCAGTACTTC
cdr3_aa: CAGRDRGRYEQYF

d_call: TRBD2
v_call: TRBV20-1
clone_size: many
j_call: TRBJ2-5
cdr3_nt: TGCAGTGCTAGAGATCTGAGCGGGGGTGAGACCCAGTACTTC
cdr3_aa: CSARDLSGGETQYF

d_call: NA
v_call: TRBV3-1
clone_size: few
j_call: TRBJ2-7
cdr3_nt: TGTGCCAGCAGCCAATTTTCGATAGGCTCCTACGAGCAGTACTTC
cdr3_aa: CASSQFSIGSYEQYF

d_call: TRBD1
v_call: TRBV12-5
clone_size: many
j_call: TRBJ1-4
cdr3_nt: TGTGCTAGTGGTTTGTGGACAGGGTGGAATGAAAAACTGTTTTTT
cdr3_aa: CASGLWTGWNEKLFF

d_call: NA
v_call: TRBV11-2
clone_size: many
j_call: TRBJ1-1
cdr3_nt: TGTGCCAGCAGCTTTTTGAAGCCGGGACACAAGAACACTGAAGCTTTCTTT
cdr3_aa: CASSFLKPGHKNTEAFF

d_call: NA
v_call: TRBV28
clone_size: many
j_call: TRBJ1-4
cdr3_nt: TGTGCCAGCAGTGTGCGATTGGGGAAACTGTTTTTT
cdr3_aa: CASSVRLGKLFF

d_call: NA
v_call: TRBV7-9
clone_size: NA
j_call: TRBJ1-4
cdr3_nt: TGTGCCAGCAGCCTTACTAGGGGCCCCCAGAAGGTCGGGATGTCTGGAAAACTGTTTTTT
cdr3_aa: CASSLTRGPQKVGMSGKLFF

d_call: TRBD1
v_call: TRBV19
clone_size: many
j_call: TRBJ1-2
cdr3_nt: TGTGCCAGTAGTACTGGAGGGACAGTACATGGCTACACCTTC
cdr3_aa: CASSTGGTVHGYTF

d_call: TRBD1
v_call: TRBV7-9
clone_size: many
j_call: TRBJ2-7
cdr3_nt: TGTGCCAGCAGCTTCACCGGGACAGGGGGCTACGAGCAGTACTTC
cdr3_aa: CASSFTGTGGYEQYF

d_call: NA
v_call: TRBV2
clone_size: many
j_call: TRBJ2-7
cdr3_nt: TGTGCCAGCAGCGCTGTCTCCTACGAGCAGTACTTC
cdr3_aa: CASSAVSYEQYF

d_call: NA
v_call: TRBV30
clone_size: many
j_call: TRBJ1-6
cdr3_nt: TGTGCCTGGGACCGTATTAATTCACCCCTCCACTTT
cdr3_aa: CAWDRINSPLHF

d_call: NA
v_call: TRBV9
clone_size: many
j_call: TRBJ2-5
cdr3_nt: TGTGCCAGCAGCGTAGGGAATCAAGAGACCCAGTACTTC
cdr3_aa: CASSVGNQETQYF

d_call: NA
v_call: TRBV19
clone_size: few
j_call: TRBJ2-1
cdr3_nt: TGTGCCAGTAGTCTCAGGGTTCGGGATGAGCAGTTCTTC
cdr3_aa: CASSLRVRDEQFF

d_call: NA
v_call: TRBV11-2
clone_size: many
j_call: TRBJ2-2
cdr3_nt: TGTGCCAGCAGCTTAGAAACCGGGGAGCTGTTTTTT
cdr3_aa: CASSLETGELFF

d_call: TRBD1
v_call: TRBV10-3
clone_size: many
j_call: TRBJ1-2
cdr3_nt: TGTGCCATCAGTGAGTCGACTCGGTCAGGGGGAGGCCCTAACTATGGCTACACCTTC
cdr3_aa: CAISESTRSGGGPNYGYTF

d_call: TRBD1
v_call: TRBV6-1
clone_size: NA
j_call: TRBJ1-5
cdr3_nt: TGTGCCAGCAGTAACGCCGGGACAGGGAATCAGCCCCAGCATTTT
cdr3_aa: CASSNAGTGNQPQHF

d_call: TRBD1
v_call: TRBV11-2
clone_size: NA
j_call: TRBJ1-5
cdr3_nt: TGTGCCAGCAGCCCCGGACAGGGGGCCCGCAATCAGCCCCAGCATTTT
cdr3_aa: CASSPGQGARNQPQHF

d_call: TRBD2
v_call: TRBV20-1
clone_size: NA
j_call: TRBJ2-7
cdr3_nt: TGCAGTGCGCGGGAGATAGCGGTAGGCTACCATCAGTACTTC
cdr3_aa: CSAREIAVGYHQYF